This TCR beta chain came from a study of shared clonotypes between healthy human individuals. J gave up 1 base and V 6 bases, and 9 bases lay outside the gene matches. CDR3 length: 15 residues. The germline V gene encodes CDR1 LNHDA and CDR2 SQIVND (reference sequence). TCRdb's copy holds only in-frame clones and misses some; the assay was immunoSEQ multiplex PCR. Of about 960,000 clones in the sample, approximately 80% were seen once. V and J are TRBV19 and TRBJ2-7, with TRBD1 identical over 7 bases. The clonotype comes from a man in his late teens or twenties in good health. What was sequenced was memory CD4+ T cells sorted from blood. Regarding subset: CD45RA-negative fraction. DNA for the CDR3: TGTGCCAGTAGCAGGGGGAGACAGGGTTCCTACGAGCAGTACTTC. It translates to CASSRGRQGSYEQYF.